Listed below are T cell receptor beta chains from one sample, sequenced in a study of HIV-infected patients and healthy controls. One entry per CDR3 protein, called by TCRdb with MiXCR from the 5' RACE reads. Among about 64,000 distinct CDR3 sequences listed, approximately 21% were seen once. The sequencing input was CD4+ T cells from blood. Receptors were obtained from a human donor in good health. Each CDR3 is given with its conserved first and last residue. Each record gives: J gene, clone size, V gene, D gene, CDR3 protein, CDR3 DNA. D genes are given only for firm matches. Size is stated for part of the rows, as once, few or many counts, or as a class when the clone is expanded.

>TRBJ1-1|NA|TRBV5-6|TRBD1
CASSYDPGQFHPYTEAFF
TGTGCCAGCAGCTATGATCCGGGACAGTTCCATCCCTACACTGAAGCTTTCTTT
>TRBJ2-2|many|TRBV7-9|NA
CASSLSRNTGELFF
TGTGCCAGCAGCTTGTCTAGAAACACCGGGGAGCTGTTTTTT
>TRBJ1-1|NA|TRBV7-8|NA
CASSPTRGTEAFF
TGTGCCAGCAGCCCAACCCGGGGGACTGAAGCTTTCTTT
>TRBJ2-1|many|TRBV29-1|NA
CSGSGLYNEQFF
TGCAGCGGCTCGGGACTCTACAATGAGCAGTTCTTC
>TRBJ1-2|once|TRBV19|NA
CASSNLNYGYTF
TGTGCCAGTAGTAATCTTAACTATGGCTACACCTTC
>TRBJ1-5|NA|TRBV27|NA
CASSLFGVAGNQPQHF
TGTGCCAGCAGTTTATTTGGGGTCGCTGGCAATCAGCCCCAGCATTTT
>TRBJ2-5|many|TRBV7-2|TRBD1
CASSSSRGTGLETQYF
TGTGCCAGCAGCTCGAGTAGGGGGACAGGGCTTGAGACCCAGTACTTC
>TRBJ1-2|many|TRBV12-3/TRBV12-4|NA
CASSRYGYTF
TGTGCCAGCAGCCGATATGGCTACACCTTC
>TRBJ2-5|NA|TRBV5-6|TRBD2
CASSLEQREETQYF
TGTGCCAGCAGCTTGGAGCAGCGGGAGGAGACCCAGTACTTC
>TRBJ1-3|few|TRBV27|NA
CASSRTSGNTIYF
TGTGCCAGCAGTCGAACCTCTGGAAACACCATATATTTT
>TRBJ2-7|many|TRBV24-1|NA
CATSAGSYEQYF
TGTGCCACCAGTGCGGGGAGCTACGAGCAGTACTTC
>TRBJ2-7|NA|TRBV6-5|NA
CASSYNRVSSYEQYF
TGTGCCAGCAGTTACAACAGGGTTTCATCCTACGAGCAGTACTTC
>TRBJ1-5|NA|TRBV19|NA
CASSVARGQPQHF
TGTGCCAGTAGTGTTGCCAGGGGTCAGCCCCAGCATTTT
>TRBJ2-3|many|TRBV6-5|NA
CASSNTRADTQYF
TGTGCCAGCAGTAACACGAGGGCAGATACGCAGTATTTT
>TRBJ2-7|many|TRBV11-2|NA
CASSPSVAGTDYEQYF
TGTGCCAGCAGCCCGAGTGTAGCGGGGACAGACTACGAGCAGTACTTC
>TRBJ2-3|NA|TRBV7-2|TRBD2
CASSLRLAGVPGADTQYF
TGTGCCAGCAGCCTCCGACTAGCGGGGGTTCCAGGTGCAGATACGCAGTATTTT
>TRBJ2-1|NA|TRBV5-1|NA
CASSSSSNTYNEQFF
TGCGCCAGCAGCTCCTCTAGCAACACCTACAATGAGCAGTTCTTC
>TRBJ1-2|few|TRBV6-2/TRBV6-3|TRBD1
CASSSVGGSVNYGYTF
TGTGCCAGCAGTTCAGTAGGGGGCAGCGTTAACTATGGCTACACCTTC
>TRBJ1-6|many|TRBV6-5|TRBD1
CASSRSRGYNSPLHF
TGTGCCAGCAGTCGTAGCAGGGGGTATAATTCACCCCTCCACTTT
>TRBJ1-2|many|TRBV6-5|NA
CASSSRTDLTNYLKGYTF
TGTGCCAGCAGTTCTAGGACAGACCTGACGAACTACCTTAAGGGCTACACCTTC
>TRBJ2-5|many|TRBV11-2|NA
CASSFGGTQYF
TGTGCCAGCAGCTTCGGGGGGACCCAGTACTTC
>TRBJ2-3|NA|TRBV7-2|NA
CASSWYSSDTQYF
TGTGCCAGCAGCTGGTACAGCTCTGATACGCAGTATTTT
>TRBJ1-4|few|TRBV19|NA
CASSIDVDEKLFF
TGTGCCAGTAGTATTGACGTGGATGAAAAACTGTTTTTT
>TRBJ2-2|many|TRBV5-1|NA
CASSFTVEAGELFF
TGCGCCAGCAGCTTCACCGTTGAGGCCGGGGAGCTGTTTTTT
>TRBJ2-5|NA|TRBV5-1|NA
CASSFEETQYF
TGCGCCAGCAGCTTCGAGGAGACCCAGTACTTC
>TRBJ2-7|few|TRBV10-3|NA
CAIKSQGSSYEQYF
TGTGCCATCAAATCTCAGGGAAGCTCCTACGAGCAGTACTTC
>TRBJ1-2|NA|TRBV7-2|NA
CASSPIAADGYTF
TGTGCCAGCAGCCCCATAGCGGCGGATGGCTACACCTTC
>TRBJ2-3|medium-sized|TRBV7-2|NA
CASSLSGYTQYF
TGTGCCAGCAGCTTATCCGGGTATACGCAGTATTTT
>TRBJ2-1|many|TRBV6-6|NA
CASSYGGFRSYEQFF
TGTGCCAGCAGTTACGGGGGGTTTCGAAGCTATGAGCAGTTCTTC
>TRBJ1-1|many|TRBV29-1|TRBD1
CSAGTGWGMNTEAFF
TGCAGCGCCGGGACAGGTTGGGGGATGAACACTGAAGCTTTCTTT
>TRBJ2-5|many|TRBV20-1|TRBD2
CSASPASGSIGTQYF
TGCAGTGCTAGTCCGGCTAGCGGGAGTATCGGGACCCAGTACTTC
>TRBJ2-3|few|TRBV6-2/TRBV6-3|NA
CASSYAGRGSTDTQYF
TGTGCCAGCAGTTACGCCGGACGGGGGAGCACAGATACGCAGTATTTT
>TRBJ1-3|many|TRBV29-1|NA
CSGGEAASGNTIYF
TGCAGCGGTGGCGAAGCCGCCTCTGGAAACACCATATATTTT
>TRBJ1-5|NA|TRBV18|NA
CASSPEGGNQPQHF
TGTGCCAGCTCACCGGAAGGAGGCAATCAGCCCCAGCATTTT
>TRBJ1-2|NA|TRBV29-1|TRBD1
CSAGTGPDYGYTF
TGCAGCGCTGGGACAGGGCCGGACTATGGCTACACCTTC
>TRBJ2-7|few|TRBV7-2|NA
CASSLKGRQEQYF
TGTGCCAGCAGCTTAAAAGGGCGGCAAGAGCAGTACTTC
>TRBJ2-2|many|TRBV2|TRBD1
CASQGQASNTGELFF
TGTGCCAGCCAGGGACAGGCGTCGAACACCGGGGAGCTGTTTTTT
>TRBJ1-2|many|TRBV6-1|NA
CASGAAGTLNYGYTF
TGTGCCAGCGGGGCCGCCGGGACACTAAACTATGGCTACACCTTC
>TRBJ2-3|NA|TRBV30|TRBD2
CAWSQAGGMGTDTQYF
TGTGCCTGGAGCCAAGCGGGGGGGATGGGCACAGATACGCAGTATTTT
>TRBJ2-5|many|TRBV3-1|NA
CASSQVSGRQETQYF
TGTGCCAGCAGCCAAGTTTCAGGGCGACAAGAGACCCAGTACTTC
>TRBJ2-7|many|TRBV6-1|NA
CASRPRERVTYEQYF
TGTGCCAGCAGACCCCGCGAAAGGGTCACCTACGAGCAGTACTTC
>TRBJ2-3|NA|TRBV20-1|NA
CSATTSTDTQYF
TGCAGTGCGACGACTAGCACAGATACGCAGTATTTT
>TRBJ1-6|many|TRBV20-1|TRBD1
CSASEGRGNSPLHF
TGCAGTGCTAGTGAAGGCAGGGGGAATTCACCCCTCCACTTT
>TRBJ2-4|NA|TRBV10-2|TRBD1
CASSEGTVLAKNIQYF
TGCGCCAGCAGTGAGGGGACAGTGCTAGCCAAAAACATTCAGTACTTC
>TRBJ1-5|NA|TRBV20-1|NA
CSARDRRSADQPQHF
TGCAGTGCTAGAGATAGGAGAAGCGCGGATCAGCCCCAGCATTTT